This TCR beta chain is from a study of blood T cell repertoires in COVID-19. Study-wide context: Material from acute and convalescent COVID-19 was sourced from the United States, Italy and Spain.

The CDR3 has 14 amino acids. Looked up from germline, CDR1 is SGHTA and CDR2 is FQGTGA. V dropped 3 bases and J dropped 0 bases, with 7 bases sitting between them. Method: immunoSEQ multiplex PCR; TCRdb's copy keeps in-frame clones and lacks some. Here the sample spans about 47,000 clones, around 84% being singletons. Sequencing was performed on peripheral blood. The clonotype originates from a man aged 50-59 years with acute or convalescent COVID-19. This rearrangement joins TRBV7-3 to TRBJ2-3; D is perhaps TRBD1 (5 bases). The CDR3 DNA is TGTGCCAGCAGCTTGACAGCTAGCACAGATACGCAGTATTTT. Translation: CASSLTASTDTQYF.